The source of this T cell receptor beta chain is a study of blood T cell repertoires in COVID-19. Study-wide context: Acute-phase and convalescent COVID-19 samples originated in the United States, Italy and Spain. PBMCs, B-cell-depleted T cells, or T cells were the source of the cDNA or gDNA that made up the material.

Original processing methods: Reference gene primer amplification yielded estimated nucleated cell counts. The method was immunoSEQ multiplex PCR; TCRdb's version includes in-frame clones alone and lacks a portion of them. V and J calls plus clone size are reproduced from that table; the DNA served to infer D and trimming. This sample carries over 65,000 clones, 80% to 95% of them seen once, and the ten largest clones take 0.65% to 0.9%. Germline CDR1 reads MRHNA; CDR2 reads SNTAGT. This CDR3 is built from 15 residues. Trimming removed 7 bases from V and 1 base from J, with 16 bases in between. Specimen: peripheral blood. The source of this sequence is a woman of 80 years or more with acute or convalescent COVID-19. The J gene is TRBJ1-1, the V gene TRBV6-4; D remains unclear. CDR3 loop: CASKIEGGRNTEAFF. The CDR3 nucleotides are TGTGCCAGCAAAATAGAGGGAGGGCGGAACACTGAAGCTTTCTTT.